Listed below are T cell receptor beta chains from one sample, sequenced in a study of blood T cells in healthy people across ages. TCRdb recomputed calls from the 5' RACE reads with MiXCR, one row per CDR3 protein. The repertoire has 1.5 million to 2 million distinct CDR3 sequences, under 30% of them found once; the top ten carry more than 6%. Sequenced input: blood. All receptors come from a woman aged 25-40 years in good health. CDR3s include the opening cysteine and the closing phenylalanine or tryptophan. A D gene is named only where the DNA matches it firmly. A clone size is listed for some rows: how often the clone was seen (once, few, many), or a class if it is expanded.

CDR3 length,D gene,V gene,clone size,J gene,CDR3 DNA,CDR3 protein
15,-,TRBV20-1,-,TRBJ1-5,TGCAGTGCTAGAGATCTCGCCAGGGGCAATCAGCCCCAGCATTTT,CSARDLARGNQPQHF
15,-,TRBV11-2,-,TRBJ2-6,TGTGCCAGCAGCTGGGGGGGGGCAGGGGCCAACGTCCTGACTTTC,CASSWGGAGANVLTF
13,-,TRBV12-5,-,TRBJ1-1,TGTGCTAGTGCTAAGGGCATGAACACTGAAGCTTTCTTT,CASAKGMNTEAFF
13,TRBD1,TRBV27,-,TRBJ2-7,TGTGCCAGCAGGTTAAACAGGGGCTACGAGCAGTACTTC,CASRLNRGYEQYF
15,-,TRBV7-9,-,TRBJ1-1,TGTGCCAGCCACGGGGGAGGGCCGGGTGGAACTGAAGCTTTCTTT,CASHGGGPGGTEAFF
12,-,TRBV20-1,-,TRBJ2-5,TGCAGTGCTAGGGCTGGGTGGGTGACCCAGTACTTC,CSARAGWVTQYF
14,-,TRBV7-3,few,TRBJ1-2,TGTGCCAGCGCCCCGGGGGGTCACGACTATGGCTACACCTTC,CASAPGGHDYGYTF
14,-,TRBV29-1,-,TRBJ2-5,TGCAGCGTTGAGTACAGGGCGGGTGGAAAGACCCAGTACTTC,CSVEYRAGGKTQYF
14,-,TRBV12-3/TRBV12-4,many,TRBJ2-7,TGTGCCAGCAGCCGAAGGGGGAATCTCTACGAGCAGTACTTC,CASSRRGNLYEQYF
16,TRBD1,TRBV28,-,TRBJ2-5,TGTGCCAGCAGTGGGGGCCGGACAGGTTACCAAGAGACCCAGTACTTC,CASSGGRTGYQETQYF
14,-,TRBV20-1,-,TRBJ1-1,TGCAGTGCCCAAGAAAGGGCAGTAGGAACTGAAGCTTTCTTT,CSAQERAVGTEAFF
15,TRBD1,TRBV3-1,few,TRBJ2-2,TGTGCCAGCAGTCCCCCAGGGGGTGACACCGGGGAGCTGTTTTTT,CASSPPGGDTGELFF
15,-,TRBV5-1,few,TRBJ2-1,TGCGCCAGCAGGCCGAACACGGACGCACTGAATGAGCAGTTCTTC,CASRPNTDALNEQFF
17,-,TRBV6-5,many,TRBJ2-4,TGTGCCAGCAGTTACTCGAATTTTCGGCTAGCCAAAAACATTCAGTACTTC,CASSYSNFRLAKNIQYF
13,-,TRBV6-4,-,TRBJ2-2,TGTGCCAGCAGTGATATTACGGCCGGGGAGCTGTTTTTT,CASSDITAGELFF
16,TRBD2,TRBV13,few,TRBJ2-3,TGTGCCAGCAGTTCCCCGGGAGGGGAGAGCACAGATACGCAGTATTTT,CASSSPGGESTDTQYF
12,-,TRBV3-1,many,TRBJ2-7,TGTGCCAGCAGCCAAGGGGAAAGGCTACAGTACTTC,CASSQGERLQYF
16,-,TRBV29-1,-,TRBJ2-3,TGCAGCGTTGAAGTGAGGCCGGGAGAAGGCACAGATACGCAGTATTTT,CSVEVRPGEGTDTQYF
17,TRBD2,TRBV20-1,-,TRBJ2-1,TGCAGTGCTAGAGACGAGGTTAGCGGGAGCTCCTACAATGAGCAGTTCTTC,CSARDEVSGSSYNEQFF
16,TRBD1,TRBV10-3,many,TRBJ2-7,TGTGCCATCAGTGAGCCGGCCGGGACAGTCTTTGTAGAGCAGTACTTC,CAISEPAGTVFVEQYF
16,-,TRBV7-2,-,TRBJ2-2,TGTGCCAGCAGCTTAGTGCCCCGGGTCGGGGCCGGGGAGCTGTTTTTT,CASSLVPRVGAGELFF
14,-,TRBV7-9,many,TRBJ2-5,TGTGCCAGCAGCTTAGCGGCCCCGCAGGAGACCCAGTACTTC,CASSLAAPQETQYF
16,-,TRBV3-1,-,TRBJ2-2,TGTGCCAGCAGCCAAGATTTCGGGGGAGACACCAGGGAGCTGTTTTTT,CASSQDFGGDTRELFF
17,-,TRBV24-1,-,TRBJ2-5,TGTGCCACCAGTGATTTTCCCCGGGGTAGCGGCGAAGAGACCCAGTACTTC,CATSDFPRGSGEETQYF
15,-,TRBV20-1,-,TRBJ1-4,TGCAGTGCGTCCTCCGGGGGGGTTCGTAATGAAAAACTGTTTTTT,CSASSGGVRNEKLFF
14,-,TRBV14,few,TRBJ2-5,TGTGCCAGCAGCCAAGATAACTACCAAGAGACCCAGTACTTC,CASSQDNYQETQYF
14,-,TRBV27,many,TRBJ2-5,TGTGCCAGCAAGGTTGAGTCGGGCCAAGAGACCCAGTACTTC,CASKVESGQETQYF
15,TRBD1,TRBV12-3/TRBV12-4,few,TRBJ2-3,TGTGCCAGCACCTTGGACAGGGGGCTCACAGATACGCAGTATTTT,CASTLDRGLTDTQYF
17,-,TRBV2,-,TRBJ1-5,TGTGCCAGCAGTGAAACTTTGGCAGCTTATAGCAATCAGCCCCAGCATTTT,CASSETLAAYSNQPQHF
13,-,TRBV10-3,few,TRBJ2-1,TGTGCCATACGCGAGAGGGAAAGCCACGAGCAGTTCTTC,CAIRERESHEQFF
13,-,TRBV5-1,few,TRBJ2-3,TGCGCCATCAGCCCGGGGGGCCCAGATACGCAGTATTTT,CAISPGGPDTQYF
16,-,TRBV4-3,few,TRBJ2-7,TGCGCCAGCAGCCAATATGTGGACAAGACGAGCTACGAGCAGTACTTC,CASSQYVDKTSYEQYF
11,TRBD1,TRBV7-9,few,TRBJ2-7,TGTGCCGGGGGGACAGGGACCGAGCAGTACTTC,CAGGTGTEQYF
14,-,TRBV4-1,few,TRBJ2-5,TGCGCCAGCAGCCAAGATGCGGGGCAAGAGACCCAGTACTTC,CASSQDAGQETQYF
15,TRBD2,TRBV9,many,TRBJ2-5,TGTGCCAGCAGCGTAAACGGGGGGACCCAAGAGACCCAGTACTTC,CASSVNGGTQETQYF
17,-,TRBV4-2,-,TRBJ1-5,TGTGCCAGCAGCCAAGATCTAACAGCGGGTTCCAATCAGCCCCAGCATTTT,CASSQDLTAGSNQPQHF
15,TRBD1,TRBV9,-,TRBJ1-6,TGTGCCAGCAGCCCGACAGGGCTAAATCATTCACCCCTCCACTTT,CASSPTGLNHSPLHF
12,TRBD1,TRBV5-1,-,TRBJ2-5,TGCGCCAGCATGGAGACAGGGGATATCCAGTACTTC,CASMETGDIQYF
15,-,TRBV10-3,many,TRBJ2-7,TGTGCCATCAGTGACTCCGAGACAGCCCTCTACGAGCAGTACTTC,CAISDSETALYEQYF
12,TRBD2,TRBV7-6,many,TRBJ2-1,TGTGCCAGCAGCCACACTAGCGATGAGCAGTTCTTC,CASSHTSDEQFF